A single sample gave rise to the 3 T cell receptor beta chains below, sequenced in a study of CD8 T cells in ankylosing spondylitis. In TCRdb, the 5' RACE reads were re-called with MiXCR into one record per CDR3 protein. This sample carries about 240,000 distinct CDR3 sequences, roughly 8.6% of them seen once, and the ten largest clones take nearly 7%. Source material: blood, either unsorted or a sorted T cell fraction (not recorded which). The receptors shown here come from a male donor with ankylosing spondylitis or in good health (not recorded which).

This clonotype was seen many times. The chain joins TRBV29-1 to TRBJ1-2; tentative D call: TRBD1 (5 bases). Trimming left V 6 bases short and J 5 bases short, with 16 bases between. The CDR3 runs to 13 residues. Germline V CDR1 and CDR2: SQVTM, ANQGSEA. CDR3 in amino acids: CSVAQGPLYGYTF. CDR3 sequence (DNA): TGCAGCGTGGCCCAGGGCCCTCTGTATGGCTACACCTTC.

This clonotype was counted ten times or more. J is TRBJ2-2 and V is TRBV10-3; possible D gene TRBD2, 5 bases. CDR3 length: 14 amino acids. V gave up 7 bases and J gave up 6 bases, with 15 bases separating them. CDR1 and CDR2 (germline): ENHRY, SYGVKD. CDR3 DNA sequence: TGTGCCATCAAGGCGGAGGCGGTGGCCGGGGAGCTGTTTTTT. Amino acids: CAIKAEAVAGELFF.

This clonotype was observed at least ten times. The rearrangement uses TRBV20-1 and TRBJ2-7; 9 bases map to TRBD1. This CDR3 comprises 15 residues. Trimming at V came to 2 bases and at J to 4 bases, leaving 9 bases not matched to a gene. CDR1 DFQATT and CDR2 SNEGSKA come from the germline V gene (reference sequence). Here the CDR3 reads CSARRPGTGIYEQYF. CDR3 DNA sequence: TGCAGTGCTAGACGTCCCGGGACAGGGATTTACGAGCAGTACTTC.